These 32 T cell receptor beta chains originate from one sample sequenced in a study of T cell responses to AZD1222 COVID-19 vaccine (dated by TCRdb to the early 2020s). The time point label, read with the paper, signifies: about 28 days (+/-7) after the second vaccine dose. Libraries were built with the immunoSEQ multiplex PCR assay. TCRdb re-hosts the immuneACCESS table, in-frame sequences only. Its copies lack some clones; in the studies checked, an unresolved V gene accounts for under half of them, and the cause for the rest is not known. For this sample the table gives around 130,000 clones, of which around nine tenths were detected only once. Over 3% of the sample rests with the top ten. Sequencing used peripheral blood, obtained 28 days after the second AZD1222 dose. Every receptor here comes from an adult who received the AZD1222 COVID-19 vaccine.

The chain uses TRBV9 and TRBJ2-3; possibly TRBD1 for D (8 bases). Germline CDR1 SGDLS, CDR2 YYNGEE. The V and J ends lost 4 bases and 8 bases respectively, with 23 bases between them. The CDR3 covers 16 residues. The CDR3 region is CASSSSGGGGAGTQYF. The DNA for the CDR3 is TGTGCCAGCAGCTCCTCAGGGGGCGGGGGTGCTGGTACGCAGTATTTT.

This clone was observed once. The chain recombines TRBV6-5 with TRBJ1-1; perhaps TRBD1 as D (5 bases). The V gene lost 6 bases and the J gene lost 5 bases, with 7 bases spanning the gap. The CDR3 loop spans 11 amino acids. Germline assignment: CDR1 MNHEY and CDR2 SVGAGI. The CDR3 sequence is CASSRGTEAFF. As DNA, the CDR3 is TGTGCCAGCAGCCGGGGGACTGAAGCTTTCTTT.

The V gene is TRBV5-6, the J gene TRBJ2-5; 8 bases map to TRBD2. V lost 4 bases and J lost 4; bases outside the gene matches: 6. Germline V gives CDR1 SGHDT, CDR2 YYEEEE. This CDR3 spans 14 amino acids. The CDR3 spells CASSKPAGVETQYF. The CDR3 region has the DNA TGTGCCAGCAGCAAGCCAGCGGGAGTAGAGACCCAGTACTTC.

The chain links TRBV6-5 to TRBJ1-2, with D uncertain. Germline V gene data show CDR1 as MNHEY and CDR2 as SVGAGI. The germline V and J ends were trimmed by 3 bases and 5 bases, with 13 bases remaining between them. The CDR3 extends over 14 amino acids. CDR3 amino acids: CASSYGATPYGYTF. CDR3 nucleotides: TGTGCCAGCAGTTATGGCGCTACCCCTTATGGCTACACCTTC.

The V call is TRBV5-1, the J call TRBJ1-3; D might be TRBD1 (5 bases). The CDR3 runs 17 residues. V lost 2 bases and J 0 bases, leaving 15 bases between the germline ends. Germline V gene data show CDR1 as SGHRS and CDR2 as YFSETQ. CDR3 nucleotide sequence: TGCGCCAGCAGCTTACTTGACAGCTCAATCTCTGGAAACACCATATATTTT. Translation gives CASSLLDSSISGNTIYF.

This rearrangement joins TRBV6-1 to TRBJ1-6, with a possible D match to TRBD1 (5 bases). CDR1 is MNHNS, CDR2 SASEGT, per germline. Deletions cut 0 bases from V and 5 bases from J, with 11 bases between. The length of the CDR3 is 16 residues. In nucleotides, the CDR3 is TGTGCCAGCAGTGAAGCCATACCAGGGAATAATTCACCCCTCCACTTT. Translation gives CASSEAIPGNNSPLHF.

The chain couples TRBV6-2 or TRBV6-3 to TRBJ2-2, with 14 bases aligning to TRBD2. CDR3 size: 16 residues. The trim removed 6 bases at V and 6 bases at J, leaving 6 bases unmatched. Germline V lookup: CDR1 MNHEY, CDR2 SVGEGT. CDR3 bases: TGTGCCAGCAGCCAAAGACTAGCGGGGGGGCCCGGGGAGCTGTTTTTT. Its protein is CASSQRLAGGPGELFF.

The CDR3: CASRSGTGLDEQYF. The CDR3 nucleotides read TGTGCCAGTAGGTCCGGGACAGGGCTTGACGAGCAGTACTTC. V and J are TRBV19 and TRBJ2-7; TRBD1 aligns across 9 bases. This CDR3 is 14 amino acids long. The J segment lost 5 bases and the V segment lost 6 bases, leaving 8 bases of the junction unmatched. Germline values: CDR1 LNHDA, CDR2 SQIVND (reference sequence).

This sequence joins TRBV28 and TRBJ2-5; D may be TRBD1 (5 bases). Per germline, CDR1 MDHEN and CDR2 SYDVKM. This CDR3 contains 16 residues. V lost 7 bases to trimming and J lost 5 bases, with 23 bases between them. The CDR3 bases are TGTGCCAGCATCCGCCTGGGGCAGGGTATAGGGGAGACCCAGTACTTC. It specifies CASIRLGQGIGETQYF. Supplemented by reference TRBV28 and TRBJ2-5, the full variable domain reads DVKVTQSSRYLVKRTGEKVFLECVQDMDHENMFWYRQDPGLGLRLIYFSYDVKMKEKGDIPEGYSVSREKKERFSLILESASTNQTSMYLCASIRLGQGIGETQYFGPGTRLLVL.

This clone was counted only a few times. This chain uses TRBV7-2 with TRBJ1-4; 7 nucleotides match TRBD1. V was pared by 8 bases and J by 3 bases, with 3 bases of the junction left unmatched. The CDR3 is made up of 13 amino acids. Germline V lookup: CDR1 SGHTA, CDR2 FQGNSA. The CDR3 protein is CASARGSNEKLFF. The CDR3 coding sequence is TGTGCCAGCGCCAGGGGGTCTAATGAAAAACTGTTTTTT.

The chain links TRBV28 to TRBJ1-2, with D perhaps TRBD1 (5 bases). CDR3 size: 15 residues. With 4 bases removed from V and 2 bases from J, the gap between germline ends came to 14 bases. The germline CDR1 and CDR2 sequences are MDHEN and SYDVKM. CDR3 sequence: CASSSHPTENYGYTF. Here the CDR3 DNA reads TGTGCCAGCAGTTCCCATCCGACAGAGAACTATGGCTACACCTTC.

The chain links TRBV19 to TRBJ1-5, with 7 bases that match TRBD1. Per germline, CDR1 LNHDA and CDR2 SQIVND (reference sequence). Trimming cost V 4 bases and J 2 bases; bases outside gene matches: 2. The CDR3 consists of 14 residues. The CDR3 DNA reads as TGTGCCAGTAGTACAACAGGGGGCAATCAGCCCCAGCATTTT. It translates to CASSTTGGNQPQHF.

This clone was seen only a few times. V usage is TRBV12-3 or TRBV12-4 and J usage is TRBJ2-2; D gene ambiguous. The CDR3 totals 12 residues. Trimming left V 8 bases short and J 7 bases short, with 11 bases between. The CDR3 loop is CASDLGSGELFF. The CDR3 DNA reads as TGTGCCAGCGACCTCGGAAGCGGGGAGCTGTTTTTT.

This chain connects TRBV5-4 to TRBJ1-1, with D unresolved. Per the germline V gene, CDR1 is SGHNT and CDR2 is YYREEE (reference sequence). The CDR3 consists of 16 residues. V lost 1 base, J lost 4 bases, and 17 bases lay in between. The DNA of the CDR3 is TGTGCCAGCAGCTTGACGACCCGGAGGGCGGTCACTGAAGCTTTCTTT. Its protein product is CASSLTTRRAVTEAFF. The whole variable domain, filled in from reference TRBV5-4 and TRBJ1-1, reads ETGVTQSPTHLIKTRGQQVTLRCSSQSGHNTVSWYQQALGQGPQFIFQYYREEENGRGNFPPRFSGLQFPNYSSELNVNALELDDSALYLCASSLTTRRAVTEAFFGQGTRLTVV.

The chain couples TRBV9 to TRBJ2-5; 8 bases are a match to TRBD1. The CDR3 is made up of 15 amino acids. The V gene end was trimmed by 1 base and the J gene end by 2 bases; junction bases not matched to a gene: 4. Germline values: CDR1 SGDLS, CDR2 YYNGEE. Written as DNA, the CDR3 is TGTGCCAGCAGCGTATCAGACAGGGGACAAGAGACCCAGTACTTC. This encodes CASSVSDRGQETQYF.

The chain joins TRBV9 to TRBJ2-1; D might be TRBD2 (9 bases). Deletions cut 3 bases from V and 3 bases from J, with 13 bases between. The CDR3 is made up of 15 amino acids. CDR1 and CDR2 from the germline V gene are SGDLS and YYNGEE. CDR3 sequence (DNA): TGTGCCAGCAGCGCTAGCGGGACAGGCTACAATGAGCAGTTCTTC. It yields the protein CASSASGTGYNEQFF. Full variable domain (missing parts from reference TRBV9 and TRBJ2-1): DSGVTQTPKHLITATGQRVTLRCSPRSGDLSVYWYQQSLDQGLQFLIQYYNGEERAKGNILERFSAQQFPDLHSELNLSSLELGDSALYFCASSASGTGYNEQFFGPGTRLTVL.

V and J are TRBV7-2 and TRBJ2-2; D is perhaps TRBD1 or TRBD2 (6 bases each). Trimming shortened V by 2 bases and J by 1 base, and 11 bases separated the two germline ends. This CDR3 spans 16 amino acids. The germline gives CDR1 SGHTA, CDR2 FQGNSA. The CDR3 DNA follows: TGTGCCAGCAGCTTACCCCGGGGGCTGAACACCGGGGAGCTGTTTTTT. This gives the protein CASSLPRGLNTGELFF.

As DNA, the CDR3 is TGTGCCAGCAGAGGGACAGTCCATTTCTCTGGAAACACCATATATTTT. Its protein is CASRGTVHFSGNTIYF. The chain couples TRBV7-3 to TRBJ1-3; 7 nucleotides line up with TRBD1. The V gene end was trimmed by 6 bases and the J gene end by 0 bases; junction bases not matched to a gene: 8. Germline-derived CDR1 and CDR2 are SGHTA and FQGTGA. This CDR3 comprises 16 residues.

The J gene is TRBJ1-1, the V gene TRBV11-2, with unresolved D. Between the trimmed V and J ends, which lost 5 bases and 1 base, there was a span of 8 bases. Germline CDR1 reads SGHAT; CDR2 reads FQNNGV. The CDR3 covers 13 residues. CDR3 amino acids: CASSLRENTEAFF. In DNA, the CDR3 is TGTGCCAGCAGCCTAAGGGAGAACACTGAAGCTTTCTTT.

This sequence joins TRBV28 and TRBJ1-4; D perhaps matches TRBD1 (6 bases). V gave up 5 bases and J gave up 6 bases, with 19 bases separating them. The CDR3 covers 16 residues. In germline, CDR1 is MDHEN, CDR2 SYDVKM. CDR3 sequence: CASSGRQAEIDEKLFF. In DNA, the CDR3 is TGTGCCAGCAGTGGCCGACAGGCCGAGATTGATGAAAAACTGTTTTTT.

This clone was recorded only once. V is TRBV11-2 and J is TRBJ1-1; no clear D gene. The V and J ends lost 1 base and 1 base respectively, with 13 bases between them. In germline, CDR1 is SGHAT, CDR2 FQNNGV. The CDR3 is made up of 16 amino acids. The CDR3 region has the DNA TGTGCCAGCAGCTTAGTCCCTCCGCGTTGGAACACTGAAGCTTTCTTT. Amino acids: CASSLVPPRWNTEAFF.

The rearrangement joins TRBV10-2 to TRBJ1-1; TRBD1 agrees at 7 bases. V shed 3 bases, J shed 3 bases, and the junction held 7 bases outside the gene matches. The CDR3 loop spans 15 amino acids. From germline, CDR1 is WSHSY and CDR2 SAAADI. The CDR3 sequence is CASSEGGRADTEAFF. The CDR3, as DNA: TGCGCCAGCAGTGAAGGGGGCAGGGCCGACACTGAAGCTTTCTTT.

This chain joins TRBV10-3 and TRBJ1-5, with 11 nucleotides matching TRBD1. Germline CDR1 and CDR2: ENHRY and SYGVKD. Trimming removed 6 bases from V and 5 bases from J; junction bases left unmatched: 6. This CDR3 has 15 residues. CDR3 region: CAISRTGGFDQPQHF. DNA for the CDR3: TGTGCCATCAGCCGGACAGGGGGCTTCGATCAGCCCCAGCATTTT.

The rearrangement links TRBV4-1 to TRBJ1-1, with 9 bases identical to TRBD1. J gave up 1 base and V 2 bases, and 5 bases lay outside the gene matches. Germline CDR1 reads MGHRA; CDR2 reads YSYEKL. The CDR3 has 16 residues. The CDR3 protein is CASSQPTGGRNTEAFF. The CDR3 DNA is TGCGCCAGCAGCCAACCAACAGGGGGCCGGAACACTGAAGCTTTCTTT.

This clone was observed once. This chain's CDR3 is CASGRGGSTGELFF. Here the CDR3 DNA reads TGTGCTAGTGGACGTGGGGGGAGCACCGGGGAGCTGTTTTTT. The chain couples TRBV12-5 to TRBJ2-2; the D gene is possibly TRBD2 (6 bases). CDR3 length: 14 residues. Per the germline V gene, CDR1 is LGHNT and CDR2 is FRNRAP. Trimming left V 6 bases short and J 4 bases short, with 12 bases between.

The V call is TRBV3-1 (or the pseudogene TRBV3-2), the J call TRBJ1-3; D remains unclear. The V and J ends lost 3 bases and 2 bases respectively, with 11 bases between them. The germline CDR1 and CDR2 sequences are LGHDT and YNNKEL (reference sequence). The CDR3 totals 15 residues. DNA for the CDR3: TGTGCCAGCAGCCATGTGGGAAAAGCTGGAAACACCATATATTTT. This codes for CASSHVGKAGNTIYF.

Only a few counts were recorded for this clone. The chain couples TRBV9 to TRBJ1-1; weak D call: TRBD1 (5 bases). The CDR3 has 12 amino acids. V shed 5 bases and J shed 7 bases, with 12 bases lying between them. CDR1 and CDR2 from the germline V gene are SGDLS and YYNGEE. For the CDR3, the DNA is TGTGCCAGCAGAAGGAGGGACGGTGAAGCTTTCTTT. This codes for CASRRRDGEAFF.

Written as DNA, the CDR3 is TGTGCCAGCAATGTAGGATCCCACGCTGAAGCTTTCTTT. This gives the protein CASNVGSHAEAFF. The rearrangement links TRBV2 to TRBJ1-1; no clear D. V was cut by 7 bases and J by 6 bases, with 15 bases left in between. CDR1 SNHLY and CDR2 FYNNEI come from the germline V gene. This CDR3 contains 13 residues.

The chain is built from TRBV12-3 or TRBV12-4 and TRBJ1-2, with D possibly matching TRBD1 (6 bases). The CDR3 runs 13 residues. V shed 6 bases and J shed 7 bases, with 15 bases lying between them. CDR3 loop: CASRSGGAVGYTF. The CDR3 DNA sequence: TGTGCCAGCAGATCGGGGGGGGCGGTTGGCTACACCTTC.

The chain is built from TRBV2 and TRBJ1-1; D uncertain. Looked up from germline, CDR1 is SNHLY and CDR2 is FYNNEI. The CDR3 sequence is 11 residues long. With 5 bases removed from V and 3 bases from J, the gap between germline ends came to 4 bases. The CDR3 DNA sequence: TGTGCCAGCAGTTACGACACTGAAGCTTTCTTT. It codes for CASSYDTEAFF.

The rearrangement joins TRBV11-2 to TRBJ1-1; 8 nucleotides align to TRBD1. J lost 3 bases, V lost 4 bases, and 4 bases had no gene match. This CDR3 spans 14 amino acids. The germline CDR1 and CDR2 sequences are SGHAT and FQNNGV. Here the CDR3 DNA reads TGTGCCAGCAGCTCGGGACAGGCGGACACTGAAGCTTTCTTT. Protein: CASSSGQADTEAFF.

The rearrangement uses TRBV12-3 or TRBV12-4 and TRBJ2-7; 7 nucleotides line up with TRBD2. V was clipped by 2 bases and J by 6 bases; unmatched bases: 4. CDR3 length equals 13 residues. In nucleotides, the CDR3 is TGTGCCAGCAGTTTATTGGCTAGCGGCGAGCAGTACTTC. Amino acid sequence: CASSLLASGEQYF.